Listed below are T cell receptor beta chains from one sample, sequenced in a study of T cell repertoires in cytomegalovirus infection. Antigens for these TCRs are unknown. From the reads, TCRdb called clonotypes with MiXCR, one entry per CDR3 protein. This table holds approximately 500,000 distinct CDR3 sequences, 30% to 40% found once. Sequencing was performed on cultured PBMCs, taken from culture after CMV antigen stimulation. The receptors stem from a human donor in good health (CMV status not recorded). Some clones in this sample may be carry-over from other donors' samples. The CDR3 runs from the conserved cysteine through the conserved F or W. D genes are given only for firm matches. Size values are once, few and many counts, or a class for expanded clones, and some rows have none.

DNA: TGTGCCAGCGGTGGGGGGGTGAACACTGAAGCTTTCTTT; CDR3: CASGGGVNTEAFF; D: .; size: .; J: TRBJ1-1; V: TRBV6-2/TRBV6-3
DNA: TGTGCCAGTACTGATTCCGGGACAGGGCGCTATGGCTACACCTTC; CDR3: CASTDSGTGRYGYTF; D: TRBD1; size: many; J: TRBJ1-2; V: TRBV19
DNA: TGCGCCAGCAGCCAAGAATTCGGGACTAGCGGGAGTAGGTACGAGCAGTACTTC; CDR3: CASSQEFGTSGSRYEQYF; D: TRBD2; size: few; J: TRBJ2-7; V: TRBV4-3
DNA: TGTGCCAGCAGTTTAGGTCGACGAAATAATTCACCCCTCCACTTT; CDR3: CASSLGRRNNSPLHF; D: .; size: .; J: TRBJ1-6; V: TRBV27
DNA: TGTGCCAGCAGCTTCAGTGAGAGGGATACGCAGTATTTT; CDR3: CASSFSERDTQYF; D: .; size: .; J: TRBJ2-3; V: TRBV7-2
DNA: TGTGCCAGCAGCCCCCCGACTAGCGGGAGAATCACAGATACGCAGTATTTT; CDR3: CASSPPTSGRITDTQYF; D: TRBD2; size: .; J: TRBJ2-3; V: TRBV7-8
DNA: TGTGCCAGTAGGACAGGTCCGAACTATGGCTACACCTTC; CDR3: CASRTGPNYGYTF; D: .; size: .; J: TRBJ1-2; V: TRBV19
DNA: TGTGCCAGCAGCCGAAACCTAGCGGGGGAGCTTGGTAGCTTC; CDR3: CASSRNLAGELGSF; D: TRBD2; size: few; J: TRBJ2-7; V: TRBV28
DNA: TGTGCCAGCAGTTACTCTAGCGGGAGTAATGAGCAGTTCTTC; CDR3: CASSYSSGSNEQFF; D: TRBD2; size: few; J: TRBJ2-1; V: TRBV6-6
DNA: TGTGCCAGTCAGTTTCCAGGCGGCAAAAACATTCAGTACTTC; CDR3: CASQFPGGKNIQYF; D: .; size: few; J: TRBJ2-4; V: TRBV19
DNA: TGCGCCAGCAGACTAGAGAACAGGGTGCGCACAGATACGCAGTATTTT; CDR3: CASRLENRVRTDTQYF; D: .; size: few; J: TRBJ2-3; V: TRBV4-1
DNA: TGTGCCAGCAGCTTCCTGACTAGCGGGAGTAATGAGCAGTTCTTC; CDR3: CASSFLTSGSNEQFF; D: TRBD2; size: .; J: TRBJ2-1; V: TRBV7-2
DNA: TGTGCCAGCAGCTATGCCTCAGGGACAGGGCAAGGGACTGAAGCTTTCTTT; CDR3: CASSYASGTGQGTEAFF; D: TRBD1; size: few; J: TRBJ1-1; V: TRBV5-4
DNA: TGTGCCAGCAGTGAGGGGACCGGGACAGGCTCGCGGGGGGAGCTGTTTTTT; CDR3: CASSEGTGTGSRGELFF; D: TRBD1; size: .; J: TRBJ2-2; V: TRBV6-1
DNA: TGTGCCAGCAGTCCTGGACAGGACACTGAAGCTTTCTTT; CDR3: CASSPGQDTEAFF; D: TRBD1; size: .; J: TRBJ1-1; V: TRBV6-2/TRBV6-3
DNA: TGTGCCAGCAGTTTCCCGGGAGCTAGCACAGATACGCAGTATTTT; CDR3: CASSFPGASTDTQYF; D: .; size: .; J: TRBJ2-3; V: TRBV12-3/TRBV12-4
DNA: TGTGCCAGCAGCTTAGCGTGGACAGCCAAAGGAAACACCATATATTTT; CDR3: CASSLAWTAKGNTIYF; D: .; size: many; J: TRBJ1-3; V: TRBV7-2
DNA: TGTGCCAGCAGCACCCGGACTAGCGGGAGCGAGACCCAGTACTTC; CDR3: CASSTRTSGSETQYF; D: TRBD2; size: many; J: TRBJ2-5; V: TRBV7-2
DNA: TGTGCTAGTGGTTTGAATCACGGGGAGCTGTTTTTT; CDR3: CASGLNHGELFF; D: .; size: .; J: TRBJ2-2; V: TRBV12-5
DNA: TGTGCCAGCAGCCTCCGCTCCTACAATGAGCAGTTCTTC; CDR3: CASSLRSYNEQFF; D: .; size: .; J: TRBJ2-1; V: TRBV7-6
DNA: TGCGCCAGCAGCCAAGATACACTAGACACAGATACGCAGTATTTT; CDR3: CASSQDTLDTDTQYF; D: .; size: few; J: TRBJ2-3; V: TRBV4-3
DNA: TGCGCCAGCAGCCAACCAGACATTCCTAGCACAGATACGCAGTATTTT; CDR3: CASSQPDIPSTDTQYF; D: .; size: many; J: TRBJ2-3; V: TRBV4-3
DNA: TGTGCCAGCAGCTCCGCGTTAGGCTCCTACAATGAGCAGTTCTTC; CDR3: CASSSALGSYNEQFF; D: .; size: .; J: TRBJ2-1; V: TRBV7-8
DNA: TGTGCCAGCAGCTTTATCGCGACAGGGCAGGGTGAGCAGTTCTTC; CDR3: CASSFIATGQGEQFF; D: TRBD1; size: .; J: TRBJ2-1; V: TRBV11-2
DNA: TGTGCCAGCAGCTTAGCCCCTACTCAGGCGCAGTATTTT; CDR3: CASSLAPTQAQYF; D: .; size: few; J: TRBJ2-3; V: TRBV7-2
DNA: TGTGCCACCAGCAGGGCTAGCGGGAGGTACAATGAGCAGTTCTTC; CDR3: CATSRASGRYNEQFF; D: TRBD2; size: .; J: TRBJ2-1; V: TRBV15
DNA: TGTGCCAACCAATCGTGGACAGGGGGCGCGTTCGTTGAAAAACTGTTTTTT; CDR3: CANQSWTGGAFVEKLFF; D: TRBD1; size: few; J: TRBJ1-4; V: TRBV27
DNA: TGCGCCAGCAGCCCCCCCAGCGGGACACACACAGATACGCAGTATTTT; CDR3: CASSPPSGTHTDTQYF; D: .; size: few; J: TRBJ2-3; V: TRBV5-1
DNA: TGTGCCAGCAGCTTAACTAGCGGGGACGAGCAGTTCTTC; CDR3: CASSLTSGDEQFF; D: TRBD2; size: many; J: TRBJ2-1; V: TRBV7-2
DNA: TGTGCCTGGAGGCCTTTGGACAGGGATTATTCTGGGGCCAACGTCCTGACTTTC; CDR3: CAWRPLDRDYSGANVLTF; D: TRBD1; size: .; J: TRBJ2-6; V: TRBV30
DNA: TGCGCCAGCAGCCAGGAACAGGGGAACACTGAAGCTTTCTTT; CDR3: CASSQEQGNTEAFF; D: .; size: .; J: TRBJ1-1; V: TRBV4-3
DNA: TGTGCCAGCAGCGCCGTGGATGATACGCAGTATTTT; CDR3: CASSAVDDTQYF; D: .; size: .; J: TRBJ2-3; V: TRBV7-1
DNA: TGTGCCAGCAGTTACATAGGATTCTACAATGAGCAGTTCTTC; CDR3: CASSYIGFYNEQFF; D: .; size: few; J: TRBJ2-1; V: TRBV6-2/TRBV6-3
DNA: TGTGCCAGCAGTTGGCGGACTAGCGGGAGGGTGGGCTCCTACAATGAGCAGTTCTTC; CDR3: CASSWRTSGRVGSYNEQFF; D: TRBD2; size: few; J: TRBJ2-1; V: TRBV6-2/TRBV6-3
DNA: TGTGCCAGCATCATGAGGTCGGGGGCCCTCTCTAGCACAGATACGCAGTATTTT; CDR3: CASIMRSGALSSTDTQYF; D: .; size: .; J: TRBJ2-3; V: TRBV27